This TCR beta chain was documented in a study of T cells in Graves' hyperthyroidism and ophthalmopathy. Whole-study results and caveats: Clonotypes that were expanded in thyroid above 0.001 mostly appeared in blood too. In validation, the model predicted ophthalmopathy. These predictions came a median approximately six months before onset.

TCR beta CDR3 region amplification was performed from RNA transcripts. During a first-round RT-PCR of the TCR CDR3, the HTBI primer set was used. Using its own MiXCR run on the multiplex PCR reads, TCRdb lists one record per CDR3 protein. The table has 700,000 or so distinct CDR3 sequences, 16% seen once; the top ten hold under 8.5%. Concerning this clonotype: Its target is not known.

Newly diagnosed hyperthyroidism patients aged 18 to 65 years had disease lasting under 2 months. Diagnoses were made from clinical symptoms, serum measures (thyroxine and TRAb), thyroid ultrasound and orbital computed tomography. V was pared by 6 bases and J by 10 bases, with 10 bases between. This CDR3 region has 12 residues. The germline gives CDR1 MDHEN, CDR2 SYDVKM. Sample: blood. The chain combines TRBV28 with TRBJ1-6; no firm D call. This receptor was identified in a young man with Graves' hyperthyroidism. DNA of the CDR3: TGTGCCAGCAGGATTGCAGTCTCACCCCTCCACTTT. Translation: CASRIAVSPLHF.